This T cell receptor beta chain was sequenced for a study of blood T cell repertoires in COVID-19. Whole-study context: Both acute and convalescent COVID-19 samples were obtained from the United States, Italy and Spain.

Authors' analysis steps: Reference gene primers were amplified, and this amplification served to estimate nucleated cell counts. The protocol was immunoSEQ multiplex PCR, while the TCRdb copy is restricted to in-frame clones and leaves out a portion. The D gene and trimming were derived from the DNA, and the V and J assignments and clone size from that table. This table holds about 210,000 clones, less than 85% found once. The V and J ends lost 5 bases and 4 bases, in that order; junction bases with no gene match: 2. Germline V lookup: CDR1 MNHEY, CDR2 SMNVEV (reference sequence). This CDR3 spans 14 amino acids.

The receptor was isolated from a woman in her 70s with acute or convalescent COVID-19. The rearrangement joins TRBV27 to TRBJ2-2, with 9 nucleotides matching TRBD2. Specimen: peripheral blood. CDR3 DNA: TGTGCCAGCAGTCTAGCGGGGTCCACCGGGGAGCTGTTTTTT. As protein: CASSLAGSTGELFF.